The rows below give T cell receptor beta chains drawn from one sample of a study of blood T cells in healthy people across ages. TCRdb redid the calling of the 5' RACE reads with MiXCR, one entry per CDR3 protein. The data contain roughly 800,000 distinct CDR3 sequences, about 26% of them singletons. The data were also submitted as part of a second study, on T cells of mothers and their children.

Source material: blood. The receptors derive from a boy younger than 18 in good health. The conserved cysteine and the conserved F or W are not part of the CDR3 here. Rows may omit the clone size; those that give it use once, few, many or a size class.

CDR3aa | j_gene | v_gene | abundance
ASSPQGDQTQY | TRBJ2-5 | TRBV6-6 | many
ASSDHRGTRQPQH | TRBJ1-5 | TRBV19 | .
ASTLDRVTYEQY | TRBJ2-7 | TRBV21-1 | .
ASSQEPRTSGVETQY | TRBJ2-5 | TRBV4-1 | .
ASGPIRETQY | TRBJ2-5 | TRBV12-5 | .
ASRQRVPGQGPAF | TRBJ1-1 | TRBV12-3/TRBV12-4 | .
SARRTSGIYEQY | TRBJ2-7 | TRBV20-1 | .
ASSEGMGIVGTGELF | TRBJ2-2 | TRBV2 | few
ASSLSGRGGQETQY | TRBJ2-5 | TRBV11-1 | .
ASSADSPNTGELF | TRBJ2-2 | TRBV2 | few
ASRPSRTSGYNEQF | . | TRBV6-5 | few
SARVGQDEQY | TRBJ2-7 | TRBV20-1 | few
SVFRDVNEKLF | TRBJ1-4 | TRBV29-1 | many
ASSSGLNIQY | TRBJ2-4 | TRBV28 | few
ASSLAPGNTEAF | TRBJ1-1 | TRBV5-1 | many
ASSLDPHQPQH | TRBJ1-5 | TRBV7-2 | few
ASSLGRGTANIQY | TRBJ2-4 | TRBV7-9 | .
ASSPTALSYNEQF | TRBJ2-1 | TRBV4-2 | .
ASSLVAGTNYGYT | TRBJ1-2 | TRBV5-5 | .
ASGLVSGQTYEQY | TRBJ2-7 | TRBV12-5 | few
ASSRGGNNEQF | TRBJ2-1 | TRBV7-3 | .
ASSLEGWAQETQY | TRBJ2-5 | TRBV5-1 | .
ASSLGVNRNTGELF | TRBJ2-2 | TRBV7-2 | few
ASSLTAGGGEQF | TRBJ2-1 | TRBV7-3 | few
ASSQKGSDYGYT | TRBJ1-2 | TRBV4-2 | few
ASSLTRVGEQF | TRBJ2-1 | TRBV14 | few
ASSPRVGGMETQY | TRBJ2-5 | TRBV28 | few
ASSLRSNGLVDQY | TRBJ2-5 | TRBV5-1 | .
ASSPLGFQETQY | TRBJ2-5 | TRBV18 | .
ASARFGGYQETQY | TRBJ2-5 | TRBV7-3 | .
SPGTVISYVGYT | TRBJ1-2 | TRBV20-1 | few
ASSEASEAF | TRBJ1-1 | TRBV12-3/TRBV12-4 | .
ASTRVSDQPQH | TRBJ1-5 | TRBV12-3/TRBV12-4 | few
ASSVGTGVFDNEQF | TRBJ2-1 | TRBV6-1 | .